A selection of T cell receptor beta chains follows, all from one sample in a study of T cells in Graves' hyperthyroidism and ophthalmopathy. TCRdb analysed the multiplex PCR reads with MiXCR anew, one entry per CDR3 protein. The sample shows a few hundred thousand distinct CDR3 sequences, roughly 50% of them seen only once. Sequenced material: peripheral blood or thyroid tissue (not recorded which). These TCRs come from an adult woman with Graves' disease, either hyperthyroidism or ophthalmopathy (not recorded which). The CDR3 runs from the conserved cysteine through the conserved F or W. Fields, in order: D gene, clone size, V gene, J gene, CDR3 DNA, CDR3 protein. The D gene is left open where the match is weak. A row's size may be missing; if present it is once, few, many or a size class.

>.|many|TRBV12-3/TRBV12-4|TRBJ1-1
TGTGCCAGCAGTAAGAGGGGCAGGAACACTGAAGCTTTCTTT
CASSKRGRNTEAFF
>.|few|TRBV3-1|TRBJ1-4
TGTGCCAGCAGCCTTCAAGCGACTAATGAAAAACTGTTTTTT
CASSLQATNEKLFF
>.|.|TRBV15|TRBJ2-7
TGTGCCACCAGCAGAGAGACCGTTCTGGACAGTCGATCCTACGAGCAGTACTTC
CATSRETVLDSRSYEQYF
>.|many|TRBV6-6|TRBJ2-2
TGTGCCAGCAGTTACCCAAAGGGACTGGGGAACACCGGGGAGCTGTTTTTT
CASSYPKGLGNTGELFF
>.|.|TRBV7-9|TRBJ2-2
TGTGCCAGCACCCCCCCGGGGTTGCGGGATAGCGGGGAGCTGTTTTTT
CASTPPGLRDSGELFF
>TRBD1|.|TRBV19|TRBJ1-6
TGTGCCAGTAGTACCGACAGGGGATATTCACCCCTCCACTTT
CASSTDRGYSPLHF
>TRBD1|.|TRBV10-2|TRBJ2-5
TGCGCCAGCTCCCTCCCTGGACAGGGGGGAAAGACCCAGTACTTC
CASSLPGQGGKTQYF
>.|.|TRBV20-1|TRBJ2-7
TGCAGTGCTAGAGATCCGAGACGGGCCTACGAGCAGTACTTC
CSARDPRRAYEQYF
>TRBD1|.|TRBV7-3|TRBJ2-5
TGTGCCAGCAGCCCTGGACAGGTTCTGGAGACCCAGTACTTC
CASSPGQVLETQYF
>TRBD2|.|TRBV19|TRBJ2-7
TGTGCCAGTACGGGTAGCGGGGTCCGGGGCTCCTACGAGCAGTACTTC
CASTGSGVRGSYEQYF
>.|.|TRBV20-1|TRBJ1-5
TGCAGTGCTAGGCGTGGGGGCAATCAGCCCCAGCATTTT
CSARRGGNQPQHF
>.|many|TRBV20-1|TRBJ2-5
TGCAGTGCTAGCCTCCCCGGGGGGCGAGAGACCCAGTACTTC
CSASLPGGRETQYF
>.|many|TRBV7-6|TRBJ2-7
TGTGCCAGCAGCTTAGCCGGGGAACTTCTCTACGAGCAGTACTTC
CASSLAGELLYEQYF
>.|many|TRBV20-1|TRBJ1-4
TGCAGTGCTAGTATGGGAGGAAAACTGTTTTTT
CSASMGGKLFF
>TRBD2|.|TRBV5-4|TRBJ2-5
TGTGCCAGCAGCTTTAGACTAGCGGGAGTGTATGAGACCCAGTACTTC
CASSFRLAGVYETQYF
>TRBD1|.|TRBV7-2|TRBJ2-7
TGTGCCAGCAGCTTGGGGACAGCCTCGACGCAGTACTTC
CASSLGTASTQYF
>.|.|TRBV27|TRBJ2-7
TGTGCCAGCAGTTTGTTTTGGGGATACGAGCAGTACTTC
CASSLFWGYEQYF
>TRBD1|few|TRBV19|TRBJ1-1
TGTGCCAGTAGTAGGGGACAGGGGGTCACTGAAGCTTTCTTT
CASSRGQGVTEAFF
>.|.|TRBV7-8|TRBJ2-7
TGTGCCAGCAGCTCCCGTCCGGGCCCCTACGAGCAGTACTTC
CASSSRPGPYEQYF
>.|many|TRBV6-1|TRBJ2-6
TGTGCCAGCAGTGAATTAGGCTCTGGGGCCAACGTCCTGACTTTC
CASSELGSGANVLTF
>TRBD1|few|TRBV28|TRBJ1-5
TGTGCCACCTGGGACAGGGAGTTTGGCAATCAGCCCCAGCATTTT
CATWDREFGNQPQHF
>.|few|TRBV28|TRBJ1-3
TGTGCCAGCACCTGGGGGGGAGCCCGAAACACCATATATTTT
CASTWGGARNTIYF
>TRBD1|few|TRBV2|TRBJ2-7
TGTGCCAGCAGTTGGCCGGGACAGGGGGGGCACGAGCAGTACTTC
CASSWPGQGGHEQYF
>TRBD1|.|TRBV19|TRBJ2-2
TGTGCCAGTAGTATGGGACCGGGACAGGCGAACACCGGGGAGCTGTTTTTT
CASSMGPGQANTGELFF
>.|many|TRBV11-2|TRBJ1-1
TGTGCCAGCAGCCCCCCGGGGGTTACTGAAGCTTTCTTT
CASSPPGVTEAFF
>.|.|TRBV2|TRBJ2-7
TGTGCCAGCAGTGCATTGTACGAGCAGTACTTC
CASSALYEQYF
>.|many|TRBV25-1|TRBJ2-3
TGTGCCAGCAGTGAATATCAGGGCAGGGTTGAGGGAGATACGCAGTATTTT
CASSEYQGRVEGDTQYF